The table lists the clone carrying this T cell receptor beta chain with a few counts. The data were obtained in a study of glioma-infiltrating T cells after dendritic cell vaccination. Trimming at V came to 8 bases and at J to 4 bases, leaving 2 bases not matched to a gene. In germline, CDR1 is MNHEY, CDR2 SMNVEV (reference sequence). The CDR3 is 12 residues long. The table came from immunoSEQ multiplex PCR; TCRdb's copy has only in-frame clones and leaves some out. The data hold approximately 90,000 clones, with more than 70% observed a single time. The clonotype was recovered from a human donor with glioblastoma. Sequences were derived from blood, sampled before dendritic cell vaccination. This chain links TRBV27 with TRBJ1-3, with TRBD1 identical over 7 bases. The DNA of the CDR3 is TGTGCCAGCTCGACAGGGGGAAACACCATATATTTT. This gives the protein CASSTGGNTIYF.